What follows are 10 T cell receptor beta chains derived from one specimen sequenced in a study of blood T cells in healthy people across ages. A second about 7 to 11 cycle PCR used barcoded and J-beta primers. TCRdb ran MiXCR on the 5' RACE reads and lists one entry per CDR3 protein. The sample shows 1.5 million to 2 million distinct CDR3 sequences, around 50% of them seen only once. Material: blood. Receptors were obtained from a woman in her thirties or forties in good health.

This clonotype appeared a few times. The gene calls are TRBV9 and TRBJ2-1, with D perhaps matching TRBD2 (6 bases). The CDR3 consists of 15 residues. V lost 4 bases and J 6 bases, leaving 17 bases between the germline ends. The V gene's germline CDR1 is SGDLS and CDR2 YYNGEE. The DNA for the CDR3 is TGTGCCAGCAGCTCCTTAGCGGACGGGATCAATGAGCAGTTCTTC. Translated, it gives CASSSLADGINEQFF.

This clonotype was detected only a few times. This chain's CDR3 is CASSLDTGVGTDTQYF. In DNA form, the CDR3 reads TGCGCCAGCAGCTTGGATACGGGGGTCGGAACAGATACGCAGTATTTT. The chain combines TRBV5-1 with TRBJ2-3; D perhaps matches TRBD2 (6 bases). The CDR3 spans 16 residues. Germline V gives CDR1 SGHRS, CDR2 YFSETQ. Trimming cost V 0 bases and J 3 bases, with 14 bases left between them. The whole variable domain, filled in from reference TRBV5-1 and TRBJ2-3, reads KAGVTQTPRYLIKTRGQQVTLSCSPISGHRSVSWYQQTPGQGLQFLFEYFSETQRNKGNFPGRFSGRQFSNSRSEMNVSTLELGDSALYLCASSLDTGVGTDTQYFGPGTRLTVL.

This clonotype was observed at least ten times. V gene TRBV12-3 or TRBV12-4 combines with J gene TRBJ1-1; D uncertain. V was clipped by 1 base and J by 1 base, with 7 bases between them. The CDR3 has 14 residues. The CDR3 nucleotides are TGTGCCAGCAGTTTAGGGACGGAGAACACTGAAGCTTTCTTT. Protein sequence: CASSLGTENTEAFF.

This clonotype has a single count. A read error may account for a junction end that differs from germline. V is TRBV5-6 and J is TRBJ1-5; D gene uncertain. Germline V gene lookup returns CDR1 SGHDT and CDR2 YYEEEE. The CDR3 spans 14 residues. The CDR3: CASSLVGPNQPQHF. The CDR3 nucleotides are TGTGCCAGCAGCTTAGTAGGGCCCAATCAGCCCCAACATTTT.

The chain has TRBV13 and TRBJ2-7; 8 positions agree with TRBD1. CDR1 is PRHDT and CDR2 is FYEKMQ in the germline V gene (reference sequence). This CDR3 is 16 amino acids long. The V segment lost 5 bases and the J segment 4 bases; nucleotides outside the gene matches: 13. CDR3 in amino acids: CASSPDRGPFPYEQYF. The CDR3 DNA reads as TGTGCCAGCAGCCCAGACAGGGGCCCTTTTCCTTACGAGCAGTACTTC.

This clonotype was observed a few times. The chain carries TRBV5-6 and TRBJ2-7; D might be TRBD2 (6 bases). Trimming left V 7 bases short and J 6 bases short, with 17 bases between. Germline V gene lookup returns CDR1 SGHDT and CDR2 YYEEEE. This CDR3 is 13 amino acids long. In DNA, the CDR3 is TGTGCCAGCGAGCGCGGGACTCCGGGCGAGCAGTACTTC. This encodes CASERGTPGEQYF.

This clonotype was seen a handful of times. This chain uses TRBV4-3 with TRBJ2-3; 9 bases map to TRBD2. The CDR3 is 18 residues long. V lost 2 bases to trimming and J lost 4 bases; unmatched junction nucleotides: 13. Germline-derived CDR1 and CDR2 are LGHNA and YSLEER. As DNA, the CDR3 is TGCGCCAGCAGCCAAAAGACCTCAGCTAGCGGGGTGGCAGATACGCAGTATTTT. Amino acids: CASSQKTSASGVADTQYF.

In this sample, this clonotype turned up a few times. The chain links TRBV14 to TRBJ2-3; TRBD1 agrees at 8 bases. V gave up 3 bases and J gave up 10 bases; unmatched junction bases: 12. Per germline, CDR1 SGHDN and CDR2 FVKESK. This CDR3 is 15 amino acids long. CDR3 in amino acids: CASSQQSPGTGSQYF. The CDR3 region has the DNA TGTGCCAGCAGCCAGCAATCACCCGGGACAGGTTCGCAGTATTTT. The entire variable domain, with the rest obtained from reference TRBV14 and TRBJ2-3, is as follows: EAGVTQFPSHSVIEKGQTVTLRCDPISGHDNLYWYRRVMGKEIKFLLHFVKESKQDESGMPNNRFLAERTGGTYSTLKVQPAELEDSGVYFCASSQQSPGTGSQYFGPGTRLTVL.

The rearrangement links TRBV6-5 to TRBJ2-3, with 7 positions matching TRBD1. Germline CDR1 MNHEY, CDR2 SVGAGI. The CDR3 length is 18 residues. J lost 0 bases, V lost 0 bases, and 9 bases had no gene match. CDR3 region: CASSYSIGDRTSTDTQYF. The CDR3 DNA is TGTGCCAGCAGTTACTCGATTGGGGACAGAACTAGCACAGATACGCAGTATTTT.

This clonotype was seen at least ten times. The chain joins TRBV3-1 to TRBJ2-1; D may match TRBD1 or TRBD2 (5 bases each). The V and J ends lost 8 bases and 0 bases respectively, with 8 bases between them. The CDR3 runs 13 residues. The germline CDR1 and CDR2 sequences are LGHDT and YNNKEL (reference sequence). CDR3 DNA sequence: TGTGCCAGCGGGACGGGCTCCTACAATGAGCAGTTCTTC. The encoded protein is CASGTGSYNEQFF.